Reported below is one T cell receptor (beta chain). The table came from immunoSEQ multiplex PCR; TCRdb's copy has only in-frame clones and leaves some out. This sample yields roughly 74,000 clones, of which 80% to 90% are seen a single time; 1% to 1.5% belongs to the top ten. Deletions cut 6 bases from V and 2 bases from J, with 13 bases between. This CDR3 spans 15 amino acids. The germline gives CDR1 MNHNY, CDR2 SVGAGI (reference sequence). This sample was included in a study of blood T cell repertoires in COVID-19. Across the whole study: Sample material is recorded as cDNA or gDNA derived from T cells, B-cell-depleted T cells, or PBMCs.

J is TRBJ1-4 and V is TRBV6-6; D might be TRBD1 (6 bases). The sequence was obtained from a woman aged 50 to 60 with acute COVID-19. The material sequenced was PBMCs or T cells enriched from blood (not recorded which). The chain's CDR3 is CASSKQGFTNEKLFF. The CDR3 region has the DNA TGTGCCAGCAGCAAACAGGGATTTACTAATGAAAAACTGTTTTTT.